The 16 T cell receptor beta chains given below trace back to one sample, sequenced in a study of identical twins. TCRdb recomputed calls from the 5' RACE reads with MiXCR, one row per CDR3 protein. The table includes some 660,000 distinct CDR3 sequences, 8% to 9% detected once. The same data also contributed to another study, on yellow fever vaccine responses in identical twins.

The sample comprised PBMCs. The receptors were gathered from a woman in her late teens or twenties in good health.

The chain has TRBV19 and TRBJ2-7; possibly TRBD1 or TRBD2 for D (5 bases each). The V gene's germline CDR1 is LNHDA and CDR2 SQIVND (reference sequence). The CDR3 totals 14 residues. V shed 3 bases and J shed 3 bases, with 12 bases lying between them. The CDR3: CASSIGGLGYEQYF. The CDR3 bases are TGTGCCAGTAGTATTGGGGGTCTCGGCTACGAGCAGTACTTC. Together with reference TRBV19 and TRBJ2-7, the CDR3 gives the full variable domain: DGGITQSPKYLFRKEGQNVTLSCEQNLNHDAMYWYRQDPGQGLRLIYYSQIVNDFQKGDIAEGYSVSREKKESFPLTVTSAQKNPTAFYLCASSIGGLGYEQYFGPGTRLTVT.

The sample holds a few counts of this clonotype. The genes are TRBV4-3 and TRBJ2-3, with 11 bases fitting TRBD2. CDR3 length: 16 amino acids. In germline, CDR1 is LGHNA, CDR2 YSLEER. The trim removed 3 bases at V and 1 base at J, leaving 3 bases unmatched. The CDR3: CASSHRGLAGTDTQYF. For the CDR3, the DNA is TGCGCCAGCAGCCATCGGGGACTAGCGGGCACAGATACGCAGTATTTT.

This clonotype was seen at least ten times. The rearrangement joins TRBV10-3 to TRBJ2-5, with 10 nucleotides matching TRBD2. The germline gives CDR1 ENHRY, CDR2 SYGVKD. This CDR3 has 17 residues. After removal of 3 bases from V and 2 bases from J, the junction contained 9 bases not matched to a gene. The CDR3 is CAISDPSGGHVQETQYF. CDR3 sequence (DNA): TGTGCCATCAGTGACCCTAGCGGGGGTCACGTACAAGAGACCCAGTACTTC.

The V gene is TRBV28, the J gene TRBJ2-3; 10 nucleotides match TRBD2. CDR1 is MDHEN, CDR2 SYDVKM, per germline. The CDR3 loop spans 16 amino acids. Trimming removed 6 bases from V and 2 bases from J; junction bases left unmatched: 8. The CDR3 reads CASSPERGGYTDTQYF. Written as DNA, the CDR3 is TGTGCCAGCAGCCCCGAGCGGGGGGGCTACACAGATACGCAGTATTTT.

The chain carries TRBV11-2 and TRBJ2-1, with 8 bases aligning to TRBD2. V trimming: 2 bases; J trimming: 0 bases; junction bases outside the gene matches: 6. Germline loops: CDR1 SGHAT, CDR2 FQNNGV. This CDR3 comprises 17 residues. CDR3 sequence reads: CASSLSRGGSSYNEQFF. The DNA of the CDR3 is TGTGCCAGCAGCTTATCCCGGGGGGGCAGCTCCTACAATGAGCAGTTCTTC.

This clonotype came up many times. The chain employs TRBV12-3 or TRBV12-4 and TRBJ2-2; TRBD2 aligns across 8 bases. The J segment lost 7 bases and the V segment lost 6 bases, leaving 4 bases of the junction unmatched. The CDR3 contains 13 residues. CDR3 sequence reads: CASRSGGGGELFF. The CDR3 coding sequence is TGTGCCAGCAGGAGCGGGGGAGGCGGGGAGCTGTTTTTT.

V is TRBV10-2 and J is TRBJ1-1, with D maybe TRBD1 (6 bases). This CDR3 is built from 15 residues. The germline V and J ends were trimmed by 3 bases and 3 bases, with 14 bases remaining between them. CDR1 and CDR2 from the germline V gene are WSHSY and SAAADI. The CDR3 DNA reads TGCGCCAGCAGTGAAATGCAGGGGCGGGACACTGAAGCTTTCTTT. It yields the protein CASSEMQGRDTEAFF.

This clonotype was seen repeatedly, ten times or more. This rearrangement joins TRBV7-3 to TRBJ2-5, with D unclear. V was cut by 4 bases and J by 5 bases, with 14 bases left in between. Germline V CDR1 and CDR2: SGHTA, FQGTGA. CDR3 size: 14 residues. The CDR3 DNA reads as TGTGCCAGCAGCTCCCCCCTGGGTCTTGAGACCCAGTACTTC. This gives the protein CASSSPLGLETQYF.

This clonotype was counted between two and nine times. The gene calls are TRBV20-1 and TRBJ2-1; 16 nucleotides match TRBD2. The V and J ends lost 4 bases and 4 bases, in that order; junction bases with no gene match: 16. The CDR3 spans 20 residues. Germline loops: CDR1 DFQATT, CDR2 SNEGSKA (reference sequence). The CDR3 sequence is CSAMINPGLAGGVAYNEQFF. The CDR3 DNA reads TGCAGTGCTATGATTAATCCGGGACTAGCGGGAGGGGTCGCGTACAATGAGCAGTTCTTC.

A few counts support this clonotype. The genes are TRBV29-1 and TRBJ2-3; weak D call: TRBD2 (5 bases). Germline V gives CDR1 SQVTM, CDR2 ANQGSEA. The CDR3 extends over 14 amino acids. The ends were cut back, 0 bases at V and 1 base at J, with 8 bases in the middle. DNA of the CDR3: TGCAGCGTTGAAGACAGGCGGGGCACAGATACGCAGTATTTT. Amino acids: CSVEDRRGTDTQYF.

This clonotype has more than one count but fewer than ten. J is TRBJ2-7 and V is TRBV29-1; maybe TRBD1 (6 bases). V lost 6 bases and J lost 5, with 14 bases in between. The CDR3 totals 12 residues. From germline, CDR1 is SQVTM and CDR2 ANQGSEA. CDR3 loop: CSVGDIPDEQYF. The CDR3, as DNA: TGCAGCGTAGGGGACATACCCGACGAGCAGTACTTC.

The chain employs TRBV7-9 and TRBJ2-7, with 8 bases fitting TRBD1. Germline assignment: CDR1 SEHNR and CDR2 FQNEAQ (reference sequence). The CDR3 is 14 amino acids. The V gene end was trimmed by 3 bases and the J gene end by 3 bases; junction bases not matched to a gene: 4. The CDR3 DNA follows: TGTGCCAGCAGCTTGGGGGACAGGAACTACGAGCAGTACTTC. As protein: CASSLGDRNYEQYF.

The chain uses TRBV2 and TRBJ1-2; possibly TRBD1 for D (5 bases). The V gene's germline CDR1 is SNHLY and CDR2 FYNNEI. The CDR3 length is 12 residues. The V gene lost 4 bases and the J gene lost 5 bases, with 8 bases spanning the gap. The CDR3 loop is CASSVGEYGYTF. CDR3 coding DNA: TGTGCCAGCAGTGTAGGGGAGTATGGCTACACCTTC.

This clonotype was detected a few times. The chain links TRBV20-1 to TRBJ2-7; 8 bases line up with TRBD1. Germline V CDR1 and CDR2: DFQATT, SNEGSKA (reference sequence). V lost 6 bases to trimming and J lost 2 bases; unmatched junction nucleotides: 9. The CDR3 has 14 amino acids. This CDR3 reads CSAVDQGAAYEQYF. The CDR3 nucleotides read TGCAGTGCAGTAGATCAGGGGGCGGCCTACGAGCAGTACTTC.

This clonotype was recorded at least ten times. The chain is built from TRBV12-3 or TRBV12-4 and TRBJ2-2, with 11 bases fitting TRBD1. The J segment lost 5 bases and the V segment lost 5 bases, leaving 7 bases of the junction unmatched. CDR3 length: 16 residues. The CDR3 here is CASSQRDRGGTGELFF. DNA for the CDR3: TGTGCCAGCAGTCAAAGGGACAGGGGGGGGACCGGGGAGCTGTTTTTT.

This clonotype turned up a few times. V is TRBV12-3 or TRBV12-4 and J is TRBJ2-3; 11 bases fit TRBD1. V was pared by 7 bases and J by 0 bases, with 12 bases of the junction left unmatched. The CDR3 extends over 18 amino acids. CDR3 nucleotides: TGTGCCAGCACCCCCGGGACAGGGGGGTCTTCTAGCACAGATACGCAGTATTTT. Protein product: CASTPGTGGSSSTDTQYF.